Listed below are T cell receptor beta chains from one sample, sequenced in a study of T-cell memory formation after mild COVID-19. Each CDR3 protein gets one entry after TCRdb re-called the 5' RACE reads with MiXCR. The table includes 530,000 or so distinct CDR3 sequences, around 16% detected once. Sequenced: PBMCs or a T cell subset sorted from them (not recorded which). The receptors here all came from an adult woman who had mild COVID-19 (a few samples of this study predate the infection). Cell type and time point are not known. Both conserved end residues are part of each CDR3. The D gene is left open where the match is weak. Not every row has a clone size; where given, it reads once, few, many or a size class.

V gene: TRBV6-6; clone size: many; D gene: NA; J gene: TRBJ2-7; CDR3 DNA: TGTGCCAGCAGTTACGCCGACTCCTACGAGCAGTACTTC; CDR3 protein: CASSYADSYEQYF
V gene: TRBV4-1; clone size: NA; D gene: TRBD2; J gene: TRBJ2-2; CDR3 DNA: TGCGCCAGCAGACGTAGCGGGGGGGACACCGGGGAGCTGTTTTTT; CDR3 protein: CASRRSGGDTGELFF
V gene: TRBV7-9; clone size: NA; D gene: NA; J gene: TRBJ1-1; CDR3 DNA: TGTGCCAGCAGTACGGGAATATGGGCTTTCTTT; CDR3 protein: CASSTGIWAFF
V gene: TRBV9; clone size: NA; D gene: TRBD1; J gene: TRBJ2-7; CDR3 DNA: TGTGCCAGCAGCGCCGAGCCGGGACAGTTCTACGAGCAGTACTTC; CDR3 protein: CASSAEPGQFYEQYF
V gene: TRBV5-1; clone size: many; D gene: TRBD1; J gene: TRBJ2-7; CDR3 DNA: TGTGCCAGCAGCCCCGGACAGGGATCCTACGAGCAGTACTTC; CDR3 protein: CASSPGQGSYEQYF
V gene: TRBV7-7; clone size: NA; D gene: TRBD2; J gene: TRBJ2-3; CDR3 DNA: TGTGCCAGCAGCACGGGGGGGAGCACAGATACGCAGTATTTT; CDR3 protein: CASSTGGSTDTQYF
V gene: TRBV7-6; clone size: few; D gene: TRBD1; J gene: TRBJ2-3; CDR3 DNA: TGTGCCAGCAGCCTGACAGGGAGCTACTTCGATACGCAGTATTTT; CDR3 protein: CASSLTGSYFDTQYF
V gene: TRBV5-4; clone size: few; D gene: TRBD2; J gene: TRBJ2-2; CDR3 DNA: TGTGCCAGCAGCTTCACTAGCGGTTTCACCGGGGAGCTGTTTTTT; CDR3 protein: CASSFTSGFTGELFF
V gene: TRBV5-1; clone size: few; D gene: NA; J gene: TRBJ2-2; CDR3 DNA: TGCGCCAGCAGCGGACGAGCGGCCACCCGGGGTGTAAAGGCCACCGGGGAGCTGTTTTTT; CDR3 protein: CASSGRAATRGVKATGELFF
V gene: TRBV5-4; clone size: NA; D gene: TRBD1; J gene: TRBJ1-2; CDR3 DNA: TGTGCCAGCAGCTTGGCCAAGAGACAGGGGGCAGGGGGCTACACCTTC; CDR3 protein: CASSLAKRQGAGGYTF
V gene: TRBV5-6; clone size: NA; D gene: NA; J gene: TRBJ2-1; CDR3 DNA: TGTGCCAGCAGTTATCGGCCTATCATCGAGCAGTTCTTC; CDR3 protein: CASSYRPIIEQFF
V gene: TRBV6-5; clone size: NA; D gene: NA; J gene: TRBJ1-1; CDR3 DNA: TGTGCCAGCAGCCCCGGCGGGATCCACACTGAAGCTTTCTTT; CDR3 protein: CASSPGGIHTEAFF
V gene: TRBV20-1; clone size: few; D gene: TRBD2; J gene: TRBJ2-7; CDR3 DNA: TGCAGTGCTCCCCGTCCGGGACTAGCGAACGAGCAGTACTTC; CDR3 protein: CSAPRPGLANEQYF
V gene: TRBV11-2; clone size: few; D gene: NA; J gene: TRBJ2-3; CDR3 DNA: TGTGCCAGCAGCTTAGGGAGCGGTTCTAGCACAGATACGCAGTATTTT; CDR3 protein: CASSLGSGSSTDTQYF
V gene: TRBV6-5; clone size: NA; D gene: NA; J gene: TRBJ2-7; CDR3 DNA: TGTGCCAGCAGTTACTCGATGTGGGACGAGCAGTACTTC; CDR3 protein: CASSYSMWDEQYF
V gene: TRBV27; clone size: few; D gene: TRBD1; J gene: TRBJ2-3; CDR3 DNA: TGTGCCAGCAGTGACCGGGACAGGGGGCGAAGCACAGATACGCAGTATTTT; CDR3 protein: CASSDRDRGRSTDTQYF
V gene: TRBV6-6; clone size: few; D gene: TRBD2; J gene: TRBJ2-1; CDR3 DNA: TGTGCCAGCAGTTACTCGATAGCGGGAGGTAGCTATGAGCAGTTCTTC; CDR3 protein: CASSYSIAGGSYEQFF
V gene: TRBV4-1; clone size: NA; D gene: TRBD1; J gene: TRBJ2-7; CDR3 DNA: TGCGCCAGCAGCCAACTTTTGGACAGGTTGAGAGAGCAGTACTTC; CDR3 protein: CASSQLLDRLREQYF
V gene: TRBV6-5; clone size: few; D gene: NA; J gene: TRBJ1-2; CDR3 DNA: TGTGCCAGCAGTTACTCGAACAGGGCGGGTGGCTACACCTTC; CDR3 protein: CASSYSNRAGGYTF
V gene: TRBV6-2/TRBV6-3; clone size: NA; D gene: NA; J gene: TRBJ2-7; CDR3 DNA: TGTGCCAGCAGTTACGTGGGACCGAGTGCCGAGCAGTACTTC; CDR3 protein: CASSYVGPSAEQYF
V gene: TRBV20-1; clone size: NA; D gene: NA; J gene: TRBJ2-2; CDR3 DNA: TGCAGTGCTAGAGATTTTGCGGTCGGGCCGAACACCGGGGAGCTGTTTTTT; CDR3 protein: CSARDFAVGPNTGELFF
V gene: TRBV20-1; clone size: few; D gene: NA; J gene: TRBJ2-3; CDR3 DNA: TGCAGTGCTAGAGATTGGAAGCGCGGTTCCTCCCAATTCACAGATACGCAGTATTTT; CDR3 protein: CSARDWKRGSSQFTDTQYF
V gene: TRBV5-6; clone size: NA; D gene: NA; J gene: TRBJ1-2; CDR3 DNA: TGTGCCAGCGGCTCACTGGCTAACTATGGCTACACCTTC; CDR3 protein: CASGSLANYGYTF
V gene: TRBV20-1; clone size: NA; D gene: TRBD2; J gene: TRBJ2-3; CDR3 DNA: TGCAGCCAAGGAGCCCCTAGCGGGAGCACAGATACGCAGTATTTT; CDR3 protein: CSQGAPSGSTDTQYF
V gene: TRBV12-3/TRBV12-4; clone size: few; D gene: NA; J gene: TRBJ1-2; CDR3 DNA: TGTGCCAGCAGCCCCGACCGGTCGTCTGGCTACACCTTC; CDR3 protein: CASSPDRSSGYTF
V gene: TRBV7-7; clone size: NA; D gene: TRBD1; J gene: TRBJ2-2; CDR3 DNA: TGTGCCAGCAGCTCGACCCGGGACAGGCGGACCGGGGAGCTGTTTTTT; CDR3 protein: CASSSTRDRRTGELFF
V gene: TRBV27; clone size: NA; D gene: TRBD1; J gene: TRBJ2-7; CDR3 DNA: TGTGCCAGCAGTTTGACAGGGTTCGGGACCTACGAGCAGTACTTC; CDR3 protein: CASSLTGFGTYEQYF
V gene: TRBV20-1; clone size: few; D gene: TRBD2; J gene: TRBJ2-1; CDR3 DNA: TGCAGTGCTAGGGGGACTAGCGGGAGAGGAGCCTCCTACAATGAGCAGTTCTTC; CDR3 protein: CSARGTSGRGASYNEQFF
V gene: TRBV7-9; clone size: NA; D gene: TRBD1; J gene: TRBJ1-5; CDR3 DNA: TGTGCCAGCAGCTCTACCGGGACAGGGGCCAATAGGCAGCCCCAGCATTTT; CDR3 protein: CASSSTGTGANRQPQHF
V gene: TRBV7-9; clone size: few; D gene: TRBD2; J gene: TRBJ2-5; CDR3 DNA: TGTGCCAGCAGCCCTCGACTAGCAGAGACCCAGTACTTC; CDR3 protein: CASSPRLAETQYF
V gene: TRBV6-5; clone size: few; D gene: NA; J gene: TRBJ1-2; CDR3 DNA: TGTGCCAGCAGTAGCGTGCCCCATGGCTACACCTTC; CDR3 protein: CASSSVPHGYTF
V gene: TRBV12-3/TRBV12-4; clone size: NA; D gene: NA; J gene: TRBJ1-2; CDR3 DNA: TGTGCCAGCACCTCGCGATCTAACTATGGCTACACCTTC; CDR3 protein: CASTSRSNYGYTF
V gene: TRBV7-3; clone size: few; D gene: NA; J gene: TRBJ2-1; CDR3 DNA: TGTGCCAGCAGCTTTGGATCAACGGCGTACAATGAGCAGTTCTTC; CDR3 protein: CASSFGSTAYNEQFF
V gene: TRBV18; clone size: few; D gene: NA; J gene: TRBJ1-5; CDR3 DNA: TGTGCCAGCTCAATGGCTCGAAATCAGCCCCAGCATTTT; CDR3 protein: CASSMARNQPQHF
V gene: TRBV6-6; clone size: NA; D gene: NA; J gene: TRBJ1-1; CDR3 DNA: TGTGCCAGCAGTTACTCCACAACAGGGATGGGAGGGACTGAAGCTTTCTTT; CDR3 protein: CASSYSTTGMGGTEAFF
V gene: TRBV5-1; clone size: few; D gene: NA; J gene: TRBJ1-5; CDR3 DNA: TGCGCCAGCAGCTTAACGGGGAACGGGAACAATCAGCCCCAGCATTTT; CDR3 protein: CASSLTGNGNNQPQHF
V gene: TRBV7-9; clone size: few; D gene: NA; J gene: TRBJ1-6; CDR3 DNA: TGTGCCAGCAGCTTAGTGGGCAGCCACGGATCACCCCTCCACTTT; CDR3 protein: CASSLVGSHGSPLHF
V gene: TRBV20-1; clone size: NA; D gene: NA; J gene: TRBJ2-7; CDR3 DNA: TGCAGTGCTAGCCCAGGGTTCCTCTACGAGCAGTACTTC; CDR3 protein: CSASPGFLYEQYF
V gene: TRBV30; clone size: NA; D gene: TRBD2; J gene: TRBJ2-5; CDR3 DNA: TGTGCCTGGAGCCTTTCGACTAGCGGGGGATATCAAGAGACCCAGTACTTC; CDR3 protein: CAWSLSTSGGYQETQYF
V gene: TRBV20-1; clone size: NA; D gene: NA; J gene: TRBJ1-1; CDR3 DNA: TGCAGTGCCCAAGTTGGGGGGCCGAACACTGAAGCTTTCTTT; CDR3 protein: CSAQVGGPNTEAFF
V gene: TRBV7-9; clone size: few; D gene: TRBD1; J gene: TRBJ2-1; CDR3 DNA: TGTGCCAGCAGCCTGGGACAGGGGAAGAATGAGCAGTTCTTC; CDR3 protein: CASSLGQGKNEQFF
V gene: TRBV25-1; clone size: many; D gene: TRBD1; J gene: TRBJ2-7; CDR3 DNA: TGTGCCAGCAGTGTCCTGTCAGACAGGGCATCCGAGCAGTACTTC; CDR3 protein: CASSVLSDRASEQYF
V gene: TRBV20-1; clone size: NA; D gene: TRBD1; J gene: TRBJ2-1; CDR3 DNA: TGCAGTGCTAGTTGGGACAGGATCCTCAATGAGCAGTTCTTC; CDR3 protein: CSASWDRILNEQFF
V gene: TRBV12-3/TRBV12-4; clone size: few; D gene: NA; J gene: TRBJ2-1; CDR3 DNA: TGTGCCAGCAGCCAAAGCGGTGAGCAGTTCTTC; CDR3 protein: CASSQSGEQFF
V gene: TRBV19; clone size: few; D gene: NA; J gene: TRBJ2-7; CDR3 DNA: TGTGCCAGTAGTATAACCGGAGGCAGAACCTACGAGCAGTACTTC; CDR3 protein: CASSITGGRTYEQYF
V gene: TRBV15; clone size: few; D gene: NA; J gene: TRBJ2-3; CDR3 DNA: TGTGCCACCAGCAGAGATCGAGGGGTTATGCAGTATTTT; CDR3 protein: CATSRDRGVMQYF
V gene: TRBV6-2/TRBV6-3; clone size: NA; D gene: NA; J gene: TRBJ2-3; CDR3 DNA: TGTGCCAGCACCATGAGAGGGGGGTATGTAGATACGCAGTATTTT; CDR3 protein: CASTMRGGYVDTQYF